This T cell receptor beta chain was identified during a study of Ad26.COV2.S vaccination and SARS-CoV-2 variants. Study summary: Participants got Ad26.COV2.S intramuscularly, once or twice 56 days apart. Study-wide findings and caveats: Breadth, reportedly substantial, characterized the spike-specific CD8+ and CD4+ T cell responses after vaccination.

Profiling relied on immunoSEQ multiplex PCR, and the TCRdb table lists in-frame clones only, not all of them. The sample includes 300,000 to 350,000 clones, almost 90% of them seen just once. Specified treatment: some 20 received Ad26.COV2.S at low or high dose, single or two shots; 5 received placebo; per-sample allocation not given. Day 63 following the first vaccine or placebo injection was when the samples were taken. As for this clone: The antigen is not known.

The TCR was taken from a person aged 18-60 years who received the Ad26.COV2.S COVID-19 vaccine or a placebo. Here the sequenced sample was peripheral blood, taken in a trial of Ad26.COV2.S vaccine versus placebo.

Here the CDR3 reads CASSLARGGGLTSSYNEQFF. The DNA for the CDR3 is TGTGCCAGCAGCTTAGCGCGGGGCGGGGGGTTAACGAGCTCCTACAATGAGCAGTTCTTC. This rearrangement joins TRBV7-8 to TRBJ2-1; 8 nucleotides line up with TRBD2. Trimming removed 0 bases from V and 0 bases from J; junction bases left unmatched: 13. This CDR3 has 20 amino acids. Germline V gene sequence: CDR1 SGHVS, CDR2 FQNEAQ. The full variable domain, its missing parts supplied by reference TRBV7-8 and TRBJ2-1, is GAGVSQSPRYKVAKRGQDVALRCDPISGHVSLFWYQQALGQGPEFLTYFQNEAQLDKSGLPSDRFFAERPEGSVSTLKIQRTQQEDSAVYLCASSLARGGGLTSSYNEQFFGPGTRLTVL.